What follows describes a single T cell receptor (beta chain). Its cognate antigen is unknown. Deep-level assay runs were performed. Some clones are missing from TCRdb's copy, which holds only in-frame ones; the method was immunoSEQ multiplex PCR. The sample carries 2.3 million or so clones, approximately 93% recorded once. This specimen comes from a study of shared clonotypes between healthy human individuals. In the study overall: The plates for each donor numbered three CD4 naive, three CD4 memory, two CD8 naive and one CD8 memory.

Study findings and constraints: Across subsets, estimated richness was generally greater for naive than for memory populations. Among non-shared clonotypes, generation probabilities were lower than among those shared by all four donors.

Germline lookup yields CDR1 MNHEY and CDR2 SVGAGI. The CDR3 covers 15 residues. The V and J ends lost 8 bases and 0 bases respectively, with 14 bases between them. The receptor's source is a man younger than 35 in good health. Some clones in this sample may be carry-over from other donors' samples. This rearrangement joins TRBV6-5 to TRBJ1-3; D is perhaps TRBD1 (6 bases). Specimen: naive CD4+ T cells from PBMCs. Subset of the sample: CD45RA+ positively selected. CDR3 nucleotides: TGTGCCAGCGTCAGGGGCCGAGACTCTGGAAACACCATATATTTT. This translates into CASVRGRDSGNTIYF.